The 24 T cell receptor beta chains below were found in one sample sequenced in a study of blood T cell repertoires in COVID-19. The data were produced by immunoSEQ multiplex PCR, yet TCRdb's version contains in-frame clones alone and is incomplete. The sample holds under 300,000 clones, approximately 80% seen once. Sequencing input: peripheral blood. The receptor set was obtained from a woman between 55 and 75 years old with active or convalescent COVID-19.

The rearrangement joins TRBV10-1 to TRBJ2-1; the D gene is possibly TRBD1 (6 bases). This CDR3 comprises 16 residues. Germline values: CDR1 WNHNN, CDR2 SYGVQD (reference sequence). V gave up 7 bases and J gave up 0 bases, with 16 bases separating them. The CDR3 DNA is TGCGCCAGCACCGACATCCAGGGGAGCTCCTACAATGAGCAGTTCTTC. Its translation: CASTDIQGSSYNEQFF.

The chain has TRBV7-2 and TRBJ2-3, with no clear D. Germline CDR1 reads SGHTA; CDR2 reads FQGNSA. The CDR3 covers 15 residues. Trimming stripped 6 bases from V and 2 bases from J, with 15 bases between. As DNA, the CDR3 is TGTGCCAGCAGTATACGTGGTCTATCCACAGATACGCAGTATTTT. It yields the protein CASSIRGLSTDTQYF.

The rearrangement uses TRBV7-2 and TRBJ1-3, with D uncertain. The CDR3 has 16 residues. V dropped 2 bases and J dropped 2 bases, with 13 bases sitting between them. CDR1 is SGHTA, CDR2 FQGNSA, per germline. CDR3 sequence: CASSLQPPGTGNTIYF. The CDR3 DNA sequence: TGTGCCAGCAGCTTACAGCCCCCGGGGACTGGAAACACCATATATTTT.

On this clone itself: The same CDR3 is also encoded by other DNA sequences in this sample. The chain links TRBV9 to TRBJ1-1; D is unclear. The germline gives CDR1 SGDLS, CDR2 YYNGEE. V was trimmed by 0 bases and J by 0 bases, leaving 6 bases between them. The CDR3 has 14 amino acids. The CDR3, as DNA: TGTGCCAGCAGCGTAGACAGAGTGAACACTGAAGCTTTCTTT. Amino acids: CASSVDRVNTEAFF. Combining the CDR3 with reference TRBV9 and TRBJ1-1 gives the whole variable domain DSGVTQTPKHLITATGQRVTLRCSPRSGDLSVYWYQQSLDQGLQFLIQYYNGEERAKGNILERFSAQQFPDLHSELNLSSLELGDSALYFCASSVDRVNTEAFFGQGTRLTVV.

CDR3: CASSEGGGPQYGYTF. In DNA, the CDR3 is TGTGCCAGCAGTGAAGGAGGGGGCCCCCAGTATGGCTACACCTTC. The V and J genes are TRBV6-1 and TRBJ1-2; 7 bases are a match to TRBD1. V shed 1 base, J shed 5 bases, and the junction held 7 bases outside the gene matches. Per germline, CDR1 MNHNS and CDR2 SASEGT. CDR3 length: 15 amino acids.

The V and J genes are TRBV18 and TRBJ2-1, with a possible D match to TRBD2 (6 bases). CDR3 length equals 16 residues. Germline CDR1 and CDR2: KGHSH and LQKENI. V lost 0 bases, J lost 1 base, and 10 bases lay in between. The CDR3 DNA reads TGTGCCAGCTCACCACCTGGCGGGAAGTCCTACAATGAGCAGTTCTTC. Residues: CASSPPGGKSYNEQFF.

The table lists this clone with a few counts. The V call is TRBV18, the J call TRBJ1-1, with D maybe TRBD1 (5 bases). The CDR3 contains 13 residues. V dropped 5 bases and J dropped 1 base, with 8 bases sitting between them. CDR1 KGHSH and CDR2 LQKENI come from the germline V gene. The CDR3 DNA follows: TGTGCCAGCTCAGTGGGGCAGAACACTGAAGCTTTCTTT. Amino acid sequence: CASSVGQNTEAFF.

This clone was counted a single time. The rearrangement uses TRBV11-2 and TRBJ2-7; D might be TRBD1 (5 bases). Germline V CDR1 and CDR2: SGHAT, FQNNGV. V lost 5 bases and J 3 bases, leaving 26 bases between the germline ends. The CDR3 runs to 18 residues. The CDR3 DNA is TGTGCCAGCAGCCCCTCAATGGGGCCGTTACCCACCCTCTACGAGCAGTACTTC. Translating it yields CASSPSMGPLPTLYEQYF.

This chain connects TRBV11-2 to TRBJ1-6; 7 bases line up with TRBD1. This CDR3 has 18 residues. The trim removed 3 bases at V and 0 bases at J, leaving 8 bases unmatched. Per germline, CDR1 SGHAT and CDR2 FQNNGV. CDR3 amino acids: CASSFSGTDFSYNSPLHF. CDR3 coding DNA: TGTGCCAGCAGCTTTTCCGGGACAGACTTCTCCTATAATTCACCCCTCCACTTT.

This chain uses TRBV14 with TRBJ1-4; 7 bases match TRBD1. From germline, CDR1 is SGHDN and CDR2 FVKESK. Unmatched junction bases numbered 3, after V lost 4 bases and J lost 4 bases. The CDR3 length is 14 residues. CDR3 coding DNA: TGTGCCAGCAGCCCGACAGGGAATAATGAAAAACTGTTTTTT. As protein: CASSPTGNNEKLFF.

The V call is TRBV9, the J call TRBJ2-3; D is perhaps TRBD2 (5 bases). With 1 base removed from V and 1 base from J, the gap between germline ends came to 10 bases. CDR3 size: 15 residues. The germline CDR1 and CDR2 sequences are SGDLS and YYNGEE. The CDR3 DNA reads TGTGCCAGCAGCGTATTAGCGCGAGGCACAGATACGCAGTATTTT. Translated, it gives CASSVLARGTDTQYF.

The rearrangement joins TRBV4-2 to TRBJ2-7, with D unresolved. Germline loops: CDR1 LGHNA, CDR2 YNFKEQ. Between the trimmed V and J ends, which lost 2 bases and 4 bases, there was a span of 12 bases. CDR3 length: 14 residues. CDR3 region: CASSQIGRLYEQYF. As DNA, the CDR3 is TGTGCCAGCAGCCAAATAGGCAGGTTGTACGAGCAGTACTTC.

The CDR3 spells CSADLEGGYEQYF. CDR3 sequence (DNA): TGCAGCGCTGACCTGGAAGGAGGCTACGAGCAGTACTTC. The J gene is TRBJ2-7, the V gene TRBV29-1; weak D call: TRBD2 (5 bases). In germline, CDR1 is SQVTM, CDR2 ANQGSEA. This CDR3 has 13 amino acids. V gave up 7 bases and J gave up 3 bases, with 16 bases separating them.

The CDR3 DNA sequence: TGTGCCAGTAGTATGGCTAGCGGGGGGGCTAATACGCAGTATTTT. Its translation is CASSMASGGANTQYF. The chain links TRBV19 to TRBJ2-3; the match to TRBD2 covers 12 bases. The junction had 5 bases not matched to a gene; V was cut back by 3 bases and J by 7 bases. Germline values: CDR1 LNHDA, CDR2 SQIVND (reference sequence). The CDR3 has 15 amino acids. Drawing the rest from reference TRBV19 and TRBJ2-3, the complete variable domain is DGGITQSPKYLFRKEGQNVTLSCEQNLNHDAMYWYRQDPGQGLRLIYYSQIVNDFQKGDIAEGYSVSREKKESFPLTVTSAQKNPTAFYLCASSMASGGANTQYFGPGTRLTVL.

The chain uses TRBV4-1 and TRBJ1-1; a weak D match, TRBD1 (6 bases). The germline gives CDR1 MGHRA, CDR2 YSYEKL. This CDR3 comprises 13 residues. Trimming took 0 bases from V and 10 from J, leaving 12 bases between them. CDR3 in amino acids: CASSQDGGRGAFF. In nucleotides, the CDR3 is TGCGCCAGCAGCCAAGATGGGGGCAGGGGAGCTTTCTTT.

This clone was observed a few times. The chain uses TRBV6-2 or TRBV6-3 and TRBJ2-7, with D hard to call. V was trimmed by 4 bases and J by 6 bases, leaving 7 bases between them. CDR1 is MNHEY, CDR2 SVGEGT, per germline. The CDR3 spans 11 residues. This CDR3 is CASSSEPEQYF. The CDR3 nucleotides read TGTGCCAGCAGTTCAGAACCCGAGCAGTACTTC.

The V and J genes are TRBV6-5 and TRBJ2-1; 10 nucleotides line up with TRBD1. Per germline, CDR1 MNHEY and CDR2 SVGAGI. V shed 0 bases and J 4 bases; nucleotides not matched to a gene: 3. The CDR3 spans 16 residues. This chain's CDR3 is CASSYSRDRGYNEQFF. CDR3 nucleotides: TGTGCCAGCAGTTACTCCCGGGACAGGGGTTACAATGAGCAGTTCTTC.

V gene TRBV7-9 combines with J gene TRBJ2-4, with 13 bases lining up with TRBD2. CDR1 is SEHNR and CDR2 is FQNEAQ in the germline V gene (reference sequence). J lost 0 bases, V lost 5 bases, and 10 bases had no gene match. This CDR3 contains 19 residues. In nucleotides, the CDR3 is TGTGCCAGCAGCCAAATCGGGACTAGCGGGGTGTTAGCCAAAAACATTCAGTACTTC. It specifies CASSQIGTSGVLAKNIQYF.

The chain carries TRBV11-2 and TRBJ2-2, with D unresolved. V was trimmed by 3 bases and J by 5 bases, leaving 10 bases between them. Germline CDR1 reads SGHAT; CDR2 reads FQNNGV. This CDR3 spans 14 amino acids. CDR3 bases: TGTGCCAGCAGCTTCGTTGCGGAGACCGGGGAGCTGTTTTTT. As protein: CASSFVAETGELFF.

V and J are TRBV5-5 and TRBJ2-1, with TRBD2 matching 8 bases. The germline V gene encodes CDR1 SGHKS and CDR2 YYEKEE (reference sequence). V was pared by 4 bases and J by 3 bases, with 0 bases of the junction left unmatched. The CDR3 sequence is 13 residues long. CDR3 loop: CASSRGGYNEQFF. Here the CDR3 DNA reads TGTGCCAGCAGCCGGGGGGGCTACAATGAGCAGTTCTTC. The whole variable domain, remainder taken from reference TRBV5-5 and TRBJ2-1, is DAGVTQSPTHLIKTRGQQVTLRCSPISGHKSVSWYQQVLGQGPQFIFQYYEKEERGRGNFPDRFSARQFPNYSSELNVNALLLGDSALYLCASSRGGYNEQFFGPGTRLTVL.

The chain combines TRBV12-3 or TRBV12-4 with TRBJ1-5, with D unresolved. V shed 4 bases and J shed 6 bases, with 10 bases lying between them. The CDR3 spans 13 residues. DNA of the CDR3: TGTGCCAGCAGTTCCCGAGTATCTCAGCCCCAGCATTTT. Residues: CASSSRVSQPQHF.

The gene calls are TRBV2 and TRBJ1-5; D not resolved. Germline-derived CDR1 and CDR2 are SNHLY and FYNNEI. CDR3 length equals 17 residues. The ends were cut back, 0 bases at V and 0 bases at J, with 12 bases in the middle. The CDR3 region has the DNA TGTGCCAGCAGTGAAGCGCGGGAACAGATTAGCAATCAGCCCCAGCATTTT. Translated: CASSEAREQISNQPQHF.

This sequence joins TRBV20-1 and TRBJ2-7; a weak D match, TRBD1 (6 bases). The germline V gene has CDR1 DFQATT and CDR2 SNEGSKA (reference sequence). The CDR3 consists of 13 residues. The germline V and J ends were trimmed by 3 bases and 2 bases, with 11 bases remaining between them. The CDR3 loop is CSASQGLPYEQYF. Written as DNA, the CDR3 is TGCAGTGCTAGTCAGGGGCTCCCCTACGAGCAGTACTTC.

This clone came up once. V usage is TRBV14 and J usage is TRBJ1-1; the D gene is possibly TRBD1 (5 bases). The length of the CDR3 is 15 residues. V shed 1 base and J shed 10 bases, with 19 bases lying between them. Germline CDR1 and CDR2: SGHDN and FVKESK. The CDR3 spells CASSQGTRFTYGAFF. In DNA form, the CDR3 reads TGTGCCAGCAGCCAAGGGACAAGGTTCACGTATGGAGCTTTCTTT.